Sequencing of this TCR beta chain was carried out in a study of cytomegalovirus exposure and HLA in healthy donors. Study results and caveats: Specificity of a few CMV-associated chains for CMV antigens was verified in vitro. The authors enumerated 164 TCR beta chains as linked to cytomegalovirus.

Profiled with immunoSEQ multiplex PCR; TCRdb holds only in-frame clones, not every one. The sample carries about 190,000 clones, roughly 83% recorded once. Germline-derived CDR1 and CDR2 are GTSNPN and SVGIG (reference sequence). The V segment lost 2 bases and the J segment 6 bases; nucleotides outside the gene matches: 10. This CDR3 is built from 16 residues. Details on this clone: The antigen is unknown.

Sequenced sample: PBMCs. The clonotype originates from a woman in her late teens or twenties in good health and CMV-seronegative. The chain uses TRBV30 and TRBJ2-2, with 9 bases lining up with TRBD2. The CDR3 sequence is CAWSMGSGSWPGELFF. CDR3 coding DNA: TGTGCCTGGAGTATGGGTAGCGGGAGTTGGCCCGGGGAGCTGTTTTTT.